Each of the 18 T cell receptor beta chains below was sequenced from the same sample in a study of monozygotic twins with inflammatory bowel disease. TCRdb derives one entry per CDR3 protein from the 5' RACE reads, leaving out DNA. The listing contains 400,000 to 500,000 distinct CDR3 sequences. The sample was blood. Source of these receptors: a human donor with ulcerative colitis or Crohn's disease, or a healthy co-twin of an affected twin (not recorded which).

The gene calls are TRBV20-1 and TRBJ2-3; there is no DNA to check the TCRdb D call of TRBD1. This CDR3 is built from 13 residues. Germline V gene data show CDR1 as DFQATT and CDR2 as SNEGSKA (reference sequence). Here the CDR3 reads CSARRQGWDTQYF.

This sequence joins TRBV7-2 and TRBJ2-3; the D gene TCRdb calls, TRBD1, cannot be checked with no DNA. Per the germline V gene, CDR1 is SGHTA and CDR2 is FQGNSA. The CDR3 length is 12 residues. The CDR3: CASSLRQGAQYF.

The CDR3 reads CASSSGTGGNQPQHF. The rearrangement joins TRBV12-3 or TRBV12-4 to TRBJ1-5; there is no DNA to check the TCRdb D call of TRBD1. The CDR3 consists of 15 residues.

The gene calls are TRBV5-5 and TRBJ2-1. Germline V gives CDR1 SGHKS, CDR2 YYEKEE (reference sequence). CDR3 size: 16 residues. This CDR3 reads CASSLMLRVRYNEQFF.

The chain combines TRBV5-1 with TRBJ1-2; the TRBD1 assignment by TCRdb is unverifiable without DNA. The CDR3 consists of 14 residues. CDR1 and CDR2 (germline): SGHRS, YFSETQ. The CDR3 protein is CASSQGQGLDGYTF. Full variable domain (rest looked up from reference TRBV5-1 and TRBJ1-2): KAGVTQTPRYLIKTRGQQVTLSCSPISGHRSVSWYQQTPGQGLQFLFEYFSETQRNKGNFPGRFSGRQFSNSRSEMNVSTLELGDSALYLCASSQGQGLDGYTFGSGTRLTVV.

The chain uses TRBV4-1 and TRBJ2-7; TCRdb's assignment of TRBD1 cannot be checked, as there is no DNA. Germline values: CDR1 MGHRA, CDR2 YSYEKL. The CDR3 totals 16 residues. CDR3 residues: CASSQIWTGGRDEQYF.

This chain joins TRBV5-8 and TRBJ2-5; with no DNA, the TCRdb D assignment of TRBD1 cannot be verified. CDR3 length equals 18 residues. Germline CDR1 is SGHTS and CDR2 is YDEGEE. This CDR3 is CASSLDSGARWYQETQYF.

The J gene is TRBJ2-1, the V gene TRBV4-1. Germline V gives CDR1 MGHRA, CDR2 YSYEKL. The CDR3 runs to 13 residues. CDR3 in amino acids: CASSQERSNEQFF.

Here the CDR3 reads CASSRLAGVRETQYF. This rearrangement joins TRBV7-2 to TRBJ2-5; TCRdb calls TRBD2, which cannot be checked without DNA. The CDR3 runs 15 residues. Germline lookup yields CDR1 SGHTA and CDR2 FQGNSA.

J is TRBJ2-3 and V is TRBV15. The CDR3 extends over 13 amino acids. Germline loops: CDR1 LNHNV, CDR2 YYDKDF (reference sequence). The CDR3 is CATSSRKADTQYF.

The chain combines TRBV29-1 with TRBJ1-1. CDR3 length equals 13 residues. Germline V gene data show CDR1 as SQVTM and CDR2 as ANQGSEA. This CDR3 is CSVERRLNTEAFF.

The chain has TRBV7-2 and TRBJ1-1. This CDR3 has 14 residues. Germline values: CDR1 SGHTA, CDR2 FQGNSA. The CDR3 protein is CAFKTGLMNTEAFF.

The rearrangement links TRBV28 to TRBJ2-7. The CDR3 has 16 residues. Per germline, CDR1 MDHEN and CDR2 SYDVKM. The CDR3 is CASSLGLLRVSYEQYF.

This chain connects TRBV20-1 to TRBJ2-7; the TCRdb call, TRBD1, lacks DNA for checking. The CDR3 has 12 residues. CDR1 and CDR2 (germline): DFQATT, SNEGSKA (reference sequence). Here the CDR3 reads CSAKRGVDEQYF.

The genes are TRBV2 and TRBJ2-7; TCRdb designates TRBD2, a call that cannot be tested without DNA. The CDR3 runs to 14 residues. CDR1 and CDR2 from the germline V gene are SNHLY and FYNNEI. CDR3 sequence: CASKKGDLAPEQYF.

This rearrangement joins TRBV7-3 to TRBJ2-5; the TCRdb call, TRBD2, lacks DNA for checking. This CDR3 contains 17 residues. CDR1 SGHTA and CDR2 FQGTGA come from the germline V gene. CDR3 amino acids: CASSRGRGLAEQETQYF. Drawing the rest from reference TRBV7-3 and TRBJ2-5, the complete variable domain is GAGVSQTPSNKVTEKGKYVELRCDPISGHTALYWYRQSLGQGPEFLIYFQGTGAADDSGLPNDRFFAVRPEGSVSTLKIQRTERGDSAVYLCASSRGRGLAEQETQYFGPGTRLLVL.

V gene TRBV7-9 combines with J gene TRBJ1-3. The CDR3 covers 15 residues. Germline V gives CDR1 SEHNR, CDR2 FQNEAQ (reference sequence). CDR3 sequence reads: CASSLGGSSGNTIYF.

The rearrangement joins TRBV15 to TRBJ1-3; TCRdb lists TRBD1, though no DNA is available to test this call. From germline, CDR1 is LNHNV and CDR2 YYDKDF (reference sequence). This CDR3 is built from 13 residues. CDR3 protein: CATSRSPQGTIYF.